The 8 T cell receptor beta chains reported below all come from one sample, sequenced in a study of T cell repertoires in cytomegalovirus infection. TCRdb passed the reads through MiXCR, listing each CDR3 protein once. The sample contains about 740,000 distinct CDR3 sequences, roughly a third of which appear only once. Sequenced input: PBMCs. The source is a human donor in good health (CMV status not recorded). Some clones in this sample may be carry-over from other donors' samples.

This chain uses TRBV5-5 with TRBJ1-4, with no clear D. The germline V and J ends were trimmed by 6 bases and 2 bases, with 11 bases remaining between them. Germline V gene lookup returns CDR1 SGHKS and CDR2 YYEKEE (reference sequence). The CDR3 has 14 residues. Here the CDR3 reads CASTPLGTNEKLFF. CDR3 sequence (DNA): TGTGCCAGCACTCCATTGGGGACTAATGAAAAACTGTTTTTT.

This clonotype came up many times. As DNA, the CDR3 is TGTGCCAGCAGCCGAGGGACTGCCTTGCGATTATACGAGCAGTACTTC. Translating gives CASSRGTALRLYEQYF. The J gene is TRBJ2-7, the V gene TRBV7-2, with a tentative D call TRBD2 (6 bases). V was trimmed by 5 bases and J by 4 bases, leaving 21 bases between them. CDR1 SGHTA and CDR2 FQGNSA come from the germline V gene. The CDR3 runs to 16 residues. The variable domain in full, completed from reference TRBV7-2 and TRBJ2-7, reads GAGVSQSPSNKVTEKGKDVELRCDPISGHTALYWYRQSLGQGLEFLIYFQGNSAPDKSGLPSDRFSAERTGGSVSTLTIQRTQQEDSAVYLCASSRGTALRLYEQYFGPGTRLTVT.

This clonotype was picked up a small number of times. The CDR3 DNA follows: TGCGCCAGCAGCTTGGAGGCTCCGGCAGATACGCAGTATTTT. It is translated as CASSLEAPADTQYF. V usage is TRBV5-1 and J usage is TRBJ2-3; D not certain. V was clipped by 0 bases and J by 4 bases, with 9 bases between them. The CDR3 totals 14 residues. The germline CDR1 and CDR2 sequences are SGHRS and YFSETQ.

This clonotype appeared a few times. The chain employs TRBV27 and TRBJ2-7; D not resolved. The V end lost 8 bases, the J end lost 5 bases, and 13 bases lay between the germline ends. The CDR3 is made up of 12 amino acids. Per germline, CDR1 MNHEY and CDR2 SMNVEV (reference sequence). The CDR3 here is CASGPGRNEQYF. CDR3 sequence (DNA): TGTGCCAGCGGGCCGGGTCGGAACGAGCAGTACTTC.

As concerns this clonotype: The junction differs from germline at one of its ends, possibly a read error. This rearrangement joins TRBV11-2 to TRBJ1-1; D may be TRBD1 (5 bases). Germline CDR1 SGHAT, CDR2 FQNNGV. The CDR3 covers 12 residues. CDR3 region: CASSPMGTEAIF. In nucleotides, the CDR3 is TGTGCCAGCAGCCCCATGGGGACTGAAGCTATCTTT.

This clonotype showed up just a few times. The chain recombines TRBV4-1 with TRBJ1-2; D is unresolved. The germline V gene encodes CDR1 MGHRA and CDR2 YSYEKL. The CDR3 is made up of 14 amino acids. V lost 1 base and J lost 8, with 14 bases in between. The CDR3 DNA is TGCGCCAGCAGCCAAGCGGTAGATCGCTACGGCTACACCTTC. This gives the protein CASSQAVDRYGYTF.

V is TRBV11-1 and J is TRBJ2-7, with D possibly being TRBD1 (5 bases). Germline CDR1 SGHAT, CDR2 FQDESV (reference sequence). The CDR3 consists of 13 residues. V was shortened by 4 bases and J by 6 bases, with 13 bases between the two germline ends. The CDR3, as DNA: TGTGCCAGCAGCTCCCGCAGGGTGGCCGAGCAGTACTTC. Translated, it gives CASSSRRVAEQYF. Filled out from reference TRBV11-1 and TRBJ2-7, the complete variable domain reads EAEVAQSPRYKITEKSQAVAFWCDPISGHATLYWYRQILGQGPELLVQFQDESVVDDSQLPKDRFSAERLKGVDSTLKIQPAELGDSAMYLCASSSRRVAEQYFGPGTRLTVT.

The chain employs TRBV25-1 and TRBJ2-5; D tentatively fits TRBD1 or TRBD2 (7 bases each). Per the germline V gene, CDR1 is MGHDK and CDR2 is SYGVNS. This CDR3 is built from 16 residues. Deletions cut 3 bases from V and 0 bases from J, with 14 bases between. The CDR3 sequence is CASSDWAGGDQETQYF. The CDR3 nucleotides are TGTGCCAGCAGTGACTGGGCAGGGGGGGACCAAGAGACCCAGTACTTC.